This T cell receptor beta chain is drawn from a study of technical replicates of blood from a handful of donors. The data were produced by immunoSEQ multiplex PCR, yet TCRdb's version contains in-frame clones alone and is incomplete. This table has 65,000 to 95,000 clones, about 97% appearing once. CDR1 is SGDLS, CDR2 YYNGEE, per germline. V lost 3 bases and J 9 bases, leaving 16 bases between the germline ends. The CDR3 consists of 15 residues. This clonotype originated in a human donor in good health. The chain is built from TRBV9 and TRBJ1-6; D ambiguous. Sequenced input: T cells isolated from PBMCs. The CDR3 DNA sequence: TGTGCCAGCAGCGCGTACCCAGGATTGGCTTCACCCCTCCACTTT. Translation gives CASSAYPGLASPLHF. Based on the CDR3 plus reference TRBV9 and TRBJ1-6, the full variable domain is DSGVTQTPKHLITATGQRVTLRCSPRSGDLSVYWYQQSLDQGLQFLIQYYNGEERAKGNILERFSAQQFPDLHSELNLSSLELGDSALYFCASSAYPGLASPLHFGNGTRLTVT.